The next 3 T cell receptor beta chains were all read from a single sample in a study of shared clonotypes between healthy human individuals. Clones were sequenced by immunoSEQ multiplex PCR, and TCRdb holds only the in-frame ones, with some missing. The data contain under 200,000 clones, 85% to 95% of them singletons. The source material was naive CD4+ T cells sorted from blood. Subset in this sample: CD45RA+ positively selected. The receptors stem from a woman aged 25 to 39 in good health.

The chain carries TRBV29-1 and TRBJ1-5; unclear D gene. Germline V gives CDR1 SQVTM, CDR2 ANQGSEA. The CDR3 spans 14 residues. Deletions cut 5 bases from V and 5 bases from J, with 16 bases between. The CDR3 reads CSVLLTSRDQPQHF. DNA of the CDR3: TGCAGCGTTTTACTGACCTCGAGGGATCAGCCCCAGCATTTT.

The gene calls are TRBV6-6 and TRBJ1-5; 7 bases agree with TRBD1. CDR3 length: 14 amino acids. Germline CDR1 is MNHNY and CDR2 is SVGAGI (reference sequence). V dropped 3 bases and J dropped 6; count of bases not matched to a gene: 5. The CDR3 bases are TGTGCCAGCAGTTATAAGGGGGCGAGTCAGCCCCAGCATTTT. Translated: CASSYKGASQPQHF.

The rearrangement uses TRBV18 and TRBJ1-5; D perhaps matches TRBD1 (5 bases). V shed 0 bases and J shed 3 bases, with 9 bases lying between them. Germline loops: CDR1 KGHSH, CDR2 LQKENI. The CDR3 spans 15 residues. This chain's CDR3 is CASSPPGPHNQPQHF. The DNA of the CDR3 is TGTGCCAGCTCACCACCGGGACCGCACAATCAGCCCCAGCATTTT.